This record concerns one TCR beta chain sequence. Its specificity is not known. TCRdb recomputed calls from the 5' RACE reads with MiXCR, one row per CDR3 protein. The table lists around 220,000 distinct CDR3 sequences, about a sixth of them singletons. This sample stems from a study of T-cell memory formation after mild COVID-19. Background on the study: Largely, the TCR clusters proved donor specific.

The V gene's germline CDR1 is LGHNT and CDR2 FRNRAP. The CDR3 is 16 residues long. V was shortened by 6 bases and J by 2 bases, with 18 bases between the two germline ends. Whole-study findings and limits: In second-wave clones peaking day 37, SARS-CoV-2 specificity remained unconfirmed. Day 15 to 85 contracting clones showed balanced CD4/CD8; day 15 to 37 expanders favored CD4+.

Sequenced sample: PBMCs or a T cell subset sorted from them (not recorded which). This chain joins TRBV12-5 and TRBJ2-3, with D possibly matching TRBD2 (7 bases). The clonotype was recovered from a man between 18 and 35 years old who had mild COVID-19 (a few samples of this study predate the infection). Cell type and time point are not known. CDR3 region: CASGRPNGGHTDTQYF. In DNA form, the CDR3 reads TGTGCTAGTGGCCGCCCCAACGGGGGGCACACAGATACGCAGTATTTT. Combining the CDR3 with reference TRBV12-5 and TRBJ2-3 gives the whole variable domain DARVTQTPRHKVTEMGQEVTMRCQPILGHNTVFWYRQTMMQGLELLAYFRNRAPLDDSGMPKDRFSAEMPDATLATLKIQPSEPRDSAVYFCASGRPNGGHTDTQYFGPGTRLTVL.